The next 16 T cell receptor beta chains were all read from a single sample in a study of CD8 T cells in Susac syndrome (dated by TCRdb to the late 2010s). Libraries were prepared through the immunoSEQ multiplex PCR assay. RNA was extracted using the RNeasy kit, and roughly 0.5 to 1 ug of the RNA was reverse transcribed with random hexamers. The public reads were reprocessed in TCRdb via fastp at Q25 and MiXCR, keeping in-frame beta chains. Here each entry gathers all rows of one CDR3 protein and keeps the most common genes and DNA. This sample is represented by under 150,000 distinct CDR3 sequences; around 94% of them were singletons. The ten biggest clones cover about 0.25% of the sample. Input material: CD8+ T cells from PBMCs. These receptor sequences come from a human donor in good health.

This chain joins TRBV20-1 and TRBJ2-7; D unclear. V was clipped by 1 base and J by 4 bases, with 11 bases between them. The CDR3 is 13 residues long. Germline V gene lookup returns CDR1 DFQATT and CDR2 SNEGSKA (reference sequence). CDR3: CSARVEGWYEQYF. CDR3 in DNA: TGCAGTGCTAGAGTGGAAGGGTGGTACGAGCAGTACTTC.

This chain connects TRBV28 to TRBJ1-1; no clear D. The CDR3 length is 15 residues. The germline V and J ends were trimmed by 7 bases and 1 base, with 16 bases remaining between them. Germline V gene lookup returns CDR1 MDHEN and CDR2 SYDVKM. The CDR3 DNA is TGTGCCAGCACCCCAAGGCGCGAGGGGAACACTGAAGCTTTCTTT. Translated, it gives CASTPRREGNTEAFF.

The chain links TRBV7-9 to TRBJ2-7, with unresolved D. This CDR3 has 13 amino acids. The V gene lost 6 bases and the J gene lost 0 bases, with 9 bases spanning the gap. Germline-derived CDR1 and CDR2 are SEHNR and FQNEAQ (reference sequence). The CDR3 loop reads CASRNGLSYEQYF. The CDR3 DNA is TGTGCCAGCAGGAACGGGCTCTCCTACGAGCAGTACTTC.

In this sample, this clonotype turned up once. DNA for the CDR3: TGTGCCAGCAGTTTAGGGACGTGGACCGAGCAGTACTTC. Translating gives CASSLGTWTEQYF. J is TRBJ2-7 and V is TRBV27, with D perhaps assigned TRBD1 or TRBD2 (5 bases each). Germline V lookup: CDR1 MNHEY, CDR2 SMNVEV (reference sequence). V was clipped by 2 bases and J by 6 bases, with 11 bases between them. The CDR3 spans 13 residues.

This chain joins TRBV6-5 and TRBJ2-3, with 8 bases fitting TRBD1. CDR1 is MNHEY and CDR2 is SVGAGI in the germline V gene. V lost 3 bases and J lost 1; bases outside the gene matches: 3. This CDR3 has 15 amino acids. The CDR3 protein is CASSYTGGRTDTQYF. CDR3 nucleotides: TGTGCCAGCAGTTATACAGGGGGTCGCACAGATACGCAGTATTTT.

The chain couples TRBV7-2 to TRBJ1-2, with 8 positions matching TRBD1. The ends lost 4 bases at V and 8 bases at J; junction bases unmatched: 6. The CDR3 contains 13 residues. The germline CDR1 and CDR2 sequences are SGHTA and FQGNSA. DNA of the CDR3: TGTGCCAGCAGCTCAGGACAGGGTTTGGGCTACACCTTC. This encodes CASSSGQGLGYTF.

This clonotype appeared a single time. The chain uses TRBV20-1 and TRBJ2-1, with D possibly TRBD2 on 7 matching bases. CDR3 size: 12 residues. CDR1 is DFQATT and CDR2 is SNEGSKA in the germline V gene (reference sequence). V shed 2 bases and J shed 8 bases, with 10 bases lying between them. CDR3 sequence (DNA): TGCAGTGCTAGACAGGGGAGGGATGAGCAGTTCTTC. This translates into CSARQGRDEQFF.

This sequence joins TRBV27 and TRBJ2-7; 10 bases align to TRBD1. The V gene's germline CDR1 is MNHEY and CDR2 SMNVEV (reference sequence). The CDR3 has 16 residues. J gave up 6 bases and V 0 bases, and 8 bases lay outside the gene matches. The CDR3 spells CASSLSGRQGAGEQYF. The CDR3 nucleotides are TGTGCCAGCAGTTTATCCGGACGACAGGGGGCGGGCGAGCAGTACTTC.

The genes are TRBV27 and TRBJ2-7; D might be TRBD1 or TRBD2, each matching 6 bases. The V gene's germline CDR1 is MNHEY and CDR2 SMNVEV (reference sequence). CDR3 length: 15 residues. V dropped 2 bases and J dropped 2 bases, with 13 bases sitting between them. CDR3 in DNA: TGTGCCAGCAGTTTAACGACAGGAGGGACCTACGAGCAGTACTTC. Encoded protein: CASSLTTGGTYEQYF.

This clonotype appeared a single time. The CDR3 loop reads CASSLREEPNIQYF. As DNA, the CDR3 is TGTGCCAGCAGTTTACGGGAAGAACCAAACATTCAGTACTTC. The chain combines TRBV12-3 or TRBV12-4 with TRBJ2-4; weak D call: TRBD2 (5 bases). Trimming left V 2 bases short and J 6 bases short, with 11 bases between. The CDR3 runs to 14 residues.

This rearrangement joins TRBV13 to TRBJ1-2; D may be TRBD1 (6 bases). This CDR3 has 16 residues. Trimming shortened V by 5 bases and J by 2 bases, and 18 bases separated the two germline ends. Per germline, CDR1 PRHDT and CDR2 FYEKMQ (reference sequence). CDR3 residues: CASSPGTQPKNYGYTF. CDR3 nucleotides: TGTGCCAGCAGCCCCGGGACACAGCCAAAAAACTATGGCTACACCTTC.

The genes are TRBV3-1 and TRBJ1-1; weak D call: TRBD1 (6 bases). This CDR3 is built from 15 residues. Trimming pared 4 bases from V and 2 bases from J, leaving 14 bases between. The V gene's germline CDR1 is LGHDT and CDR2 YNNKEL (reference sequence). The CDR3 nucleotides read TGTGCCAGCAGCCTACCCGGGACAACTAACACTGAAGCTTTCTTT. It specifies CASSLPGTTNTEAFF.

The CDR3 loop reads CASSVVGLAGVEQYF. CDR3 coding DNA: TGTGCCAGCAGCGTAGTAGGACTAGCGGGAGTCGAGCAGTACTTC. The gene calls are TRBV9 and TRBJ2-7; 13 positions match TRBD2. The CDR3 consists of 15 residues. Germline V CDR1 and CDR2: SGDLS, YYNGEE. The trim removed 0 bases at V and 6 bases at J, leaving 3 bases unmatched. Based on the CDR3 plus reference TRBV9 and TRBJ2-7, the full variable domain is DSGVTQTPKHLITATGQRVTLRCSPRSGDLSVYWYQQSLDQGLQFLIQYYNGEERAKGNILERFSAQQFPDLHSELNLSSLELGDSALYFCASSVVGLAGVEQYFGPGTRLTVT.

This chain links TRBV29-1 with TRBJ2-7, with 7 bases identical to TRBD1. The CDR3 is 13 residues long. Trimming removed 1 base from V and 3 bases from J; junction bases left unmatched: 3. CDR1 is SQVTM, CDR2 ANQGSEA, per germline. The CDR3 DNA follows: TGCAGCGTTGAAGCCGGGACAGTCTACGAGCAGTACTTC. Its protein is CSVEAGTVYEQYF.

CDR3 sequence: CASSGGTGGTYEQYF. The CDR3 nucleotides are TGTGCCAGTAGCGGAGGGACAGGGGGAACCTACGAGCAGTACTTC. The chain uses TRBV19 and TRBJ2-7, with 11 bases identical to TRBD1. This CDR3 contains 15 residues. Germline CDR1 LNHDA, CDR2 SQIVND (reference sequence). With V trimmed by 6 bases and J by 2 bases, 6 bases remained unmatched.

J is TRBJ2-1 and V is TRBV28; TRBD2 matches 10 bases. The CDR3 is 15 residues long. Looked up from germline, CDR1 is MDHEN and CDR2 is SYDVKM. J lost 9 bases, V lost 2 bases, and 7 bases had no gene match. For the CDR3, the DNA is TGTGCCAGCAGTTTAATCCTAGCGGGAGACACTGAGCAGTTCTTC. Translating it yields CASSLILAGDTEQFF. The variable domain in full, completed from reference TRBV28 and TRBJ2-1, reads DVKVTQSSRYLVKRTGEKVFLECVQDMDHENMFWYRQDPGLGLRLIYFSYDVKMKEKGDIPEGYSVSREKKERFSLILESASTNQTSMYLCASSLILAGDTEQFFGPGTRLTVL.